This TCR beta chain was retrieved from a study of T cell responses to AZD1222 COVID-19 vaccine. Sequencing used immunoSEQ multiplex PCR; TCRdb keeps in-frame clones, though not all of them. In the table there are roughly 130,000 clones, 90% to 95% of which are singletons. Germline assignment: CDR1 LGHNA and CDR2 YNFKEQ. The V end was cut by 1 base, the J end by 0 bases, with 7 bases between. The CDR3 runs 15 residues. This sequence joins TRBV4-2 and TRBJ1-3, with no clear D. Sequenced material: peripheral blood, taken on day 0 of AZD1222 vaccination. This receptor was identified in an adult in good health. The CDR3: CASSQVVGSGNTIYF. DNA for the CDR3: TGTGCCAGCAGCCAAGTCGTCGGCTCTGGAAACACCATATATTTT.